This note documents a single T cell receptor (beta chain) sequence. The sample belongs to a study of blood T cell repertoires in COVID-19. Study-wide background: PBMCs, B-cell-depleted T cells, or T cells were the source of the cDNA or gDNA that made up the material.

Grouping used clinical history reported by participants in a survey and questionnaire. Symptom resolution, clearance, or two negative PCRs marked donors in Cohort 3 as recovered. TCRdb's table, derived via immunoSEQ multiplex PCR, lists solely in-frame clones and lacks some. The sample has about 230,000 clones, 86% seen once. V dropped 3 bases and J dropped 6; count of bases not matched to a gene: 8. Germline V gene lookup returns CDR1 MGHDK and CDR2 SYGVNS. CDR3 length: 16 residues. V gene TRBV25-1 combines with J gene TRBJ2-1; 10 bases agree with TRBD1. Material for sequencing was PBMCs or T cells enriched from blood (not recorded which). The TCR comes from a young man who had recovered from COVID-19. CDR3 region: CASSDPGTGAGNEQFF. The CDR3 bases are TGTGCCAGCAGTGATCCCGGGACAGGGGCAGGCAATGAGCAGTTCTTC.